These 30 T cell receptor beta chains were sequenced from one sample in a study of T cell repertoires in cytomegalovirus infection. Via MiXCR, TCRdb re-called the reads, giving one row per CDR3 protein. There are roughly 180,000 distinct CDR3 sequences in the sample; 25% to 30% occur only once, and 31% lies in the top ten. Source material: PBMCs. The receptor source for this set is a human donor in good health (CMV status not recorded). Some clones in this sample may be carry-over from other donors' samples.

This clonotype was seen more than once but under ten times. The J gene is TRBJ2-7, the V gene TRBV12-3 or TRBV12-4, with no clear D. This CDR3 is built from 14 residues. Between the trimmed V and J ends, which lost 0 bases and 3 bases, there was a span of 9 bases. The CDR3 DNA is TGTGCCAGCAGTTTAGCGGACGTTCGCTACGAGCAGTACTTC. Its protein is CASSLADVRYEQYF.

The rearrangement uses TRBV2 and TRBJ1-5, with D hard to call. Trimming shortened V by 3 bases and J by 0 bases, and 12 bases separated the two germline ends. The CDR3 covers 16 residues. Germline assignment: CDR1 SNHLY and CDR2 FYNNEI. As DNA, the CDR3 is TGTGCCAGCAGTGAGGGGAGAGGGATTAGCAATCAGCCCCAGCATTTT. Translation gives CASSEGRGISNQPQHF.

This clonotype was found a few times. CDR3 sequence reads: CASSMPGEGETQYF. DNA for the CDR3: TGTGCCAGCAGCATGCCAGGGGAAGGAGAGACCCAGTACTTC. This chain joins TRBV7-6 and TRBJ2-5; a weak D match, TRBD1 (6 bases). CDR1 and CDR2 from the germline V gene are SGHVS and FNYEAQ. This CDR3 is built from 14 residues. V dropped 5 bases and J dropped 4 bases, with 14 bases sitting between them.

The chain uses TRBV20-1 and TRBJ2-3; D is possibly TRBD2 (6 bases). The CDR3 totals 17 residues. V was pared by 4 bases and J by 2 bases, with 22 bases between. Germline-derived CDR1 and CDR2 are DFQATT and SNEGSKA (reference sequence). As DNA, the CDR3 is TGCAGTGCTATCAACCCAAAAGGAGGGGTACTCACAGATACGCAGTATTTT. Protein sequence: CSAINPKGGVLTDTQYF.

Points on this clonotype: This may arise from a read error, as a much more abundant clone is one base away. The V and J genes are TRBV7-6 and TRBJ2-7, with 8 positions matching TRBD1. The CDR3 is 16 residues long. V shed 3 bases and J 5 bases; nucleotides not matched to a gene: 12. Germline-derived CDR1 and CDR2 are SGHVS and FNYEAQ. The CDR3 DNA follows: TGTGCCAGCAGCTTGGCGAGGACAGGGCTCTACGACGAGCAGTACTTC. Amino acid sequence: CASSLARTGLYDEQYF.

The rearrangement links TRBV5-1 to TRBJ1-1; D is uncertain. The CDR3 spans 14 residues. Trimming stripped 0 bases from V and 1 base from J, with 7 bases between. CDR1 is SGHRS, CDR2 YFSETQ, per germline. The CDR3 reads CASSLEVENTEAFF. The CDR3 region has the DNA TGCGCCAGCAGCTTGGAGGTCGAGAACACTGAAGCTTTCTTT. Complete variable domain (other parts from reference TRBV5-1 and TRBJ1-1): KAGVTQTPRYLIKTRGQQVTLSCSPISGHRSVSWYQQTPGQGLQFLFEYFSETQRNKGNFPGRFSGRQFSNSRSEMNVSTLELGDSALYLCASSLEVENTEAFFGQGTRLTVV.

V usage is TRBV19 and J usage is TRBJ1-2; D is undetermined. The CDR3 runs to 15 residues. V gave up 5 bases and J gave up 2 bases, with 15 bases separating them. Germline V CDR1 and CDR2: LNHDA, SQIVND (reference sequence). As DNA, the CDR3 is TGTGCCAGTAGTCCCTATGGTATGAAGAACTATGGCTACACCTTC. Translated, it gives CASSPYGMKNYGYTF.

This clonotype was counted only a few times. The chain links TRBV5-1 to TRBJ1-1; a possible D gene is TRBD1 (6 bases). V lost 0 bases and J 4 bases, leaving 13 bases between the germline ends. The CDR3 length is 15 residues. Germline V gene lookup returns CDR1 SGHRS and CDR2 YFSETQ. CDR3 region: CASSLEGVGFTEAFF. The CDR3 DNA sequence: TGCGCCAGCAGCTTGGAGGGGGTCGGCTTCACTGAAGCTTTCTTT.

CDR3 region: CASSPKRRIQETQYF. The CDR3 DNA follows: TGTGCCAGCAGCCCGAAGCGGCGGATCCAAGAGACCCAGTACTTC. The genes are TRBV7-9 and TRBJ2-5, with D possibly matching TRBD2 (5 bases). V was cut by 5 bases and J by 1 base, with 14 bases left in between. The CDR3 contains 15 residues. Germline CDR1 is SEHNR and CDR2 is FQNEAQ (reference sequence).

The chain is built from TRBV20-1 and TRBJ1-3, with 9 bases matching TRBD1. This CDR3 has 17 amino acids. CDR1 is DFQATT and CDR2 is SNEGSKA in the germline V gene (reference sequence). Unmatched junction bases numbered 8, after V lost 0 bases and J lost 2 bases. The CDR3 DNA follows: TGCAGTGCTAGAGATATATTGGGGACAGGGCCTGGAAACACCATATATTTT. This sequence encodes CSARDILGTGPGNTIYF.

V usage is TRBV2 and J usage is TRBJ2-3; D is unclear. Germline V gene sequence: CDR1 SNHLY, CDR2 FYNNEI. V was trimmed by 2 bases and J by 2 bases, leaving 14 bases between them. This CDR3 contains 16 residues. The CDR3 DNA reads TGTGCCAGCAGTGAAACGGCCGCCCCTCCCACAGATACGCAGTATTTT. Its protein product is CASSETAAPPTDTQYF.

The chain joins TRBV7-9 to TRBJ1-2; a weak D match, TRBD1 (6 bases). CDR1 and CDR2 (germline): SEHNR, FQNEAQ (reference sequence). With 4 bases removed from V and 8 bases from J, the gap between germline ends came to 17 bases. The CDR3 consists of 14 residues. The CDR3 reads CASSSLTGIGGYTF. The CDR3 nucleotides are TGTGCCAGCAGCTCTCTAACAGGGATAGGAGGCTACACCTTC.

CDR3 protein: CASSLGEGAGEQYF. The CDR3 bases are TGTGCCAGCAGCTTAGGAGAGGGGGCCGGGGAGCAGTACTTC. V usage is TRBV7-2 and J usage is TRBJ2-7, with TRBD1 identical over 7 bases. The CDR3 has 14 residues. The germline gives CDR1 SGHTA, CDR2 FQGNSA. With V trimmed by 1 base and J by 7 bases, 7 bases remained unmatched.

This chain links TRBV7-2 with TRBJ2-3; D might be TRBD2 (5 bases). The germline V gene encodes CDR1 SGHTA and CDR2 FQGNSA. The CDR3 loop spans 15 amino acids. V was pared by 5 bases and J by 2 bases, with 14 bases between. DNA of the CDR3: TGTGCCAGCAGCCCGGACTCGCCCTACACAGATACGCAGTATTTT. Translation: CASSPDSPYTDTQYF.

The chain links TRBV18 to TRBJ1-5, with D perhaps matching TRBD1 (5 bases). The CDR3 length is 14 residues. The germline gives CDR1 KGHSH, CDR2 LQKENI. With 10 bases removed from V and 1 base from J, the gap between germline ends came to 14 bases. As DNA, the CDR3 is TGTGCCACCTCCGGGGGACTGAGCAATCAGCCCCAGCATTTT. Its translation is CATSGGLSNQPQHF.

V is TRBV29-1 and J is TRBJ2-3; D gene ambiguous. Germline CDR1 SQVTM, CDR2 ANQGSEA. Trimming shortened V by 4 bases and J by 3 bases, and 11 bases separated the two germline ends. This CDR3 region has 13 residues. For the CDR3, the DNA is TGCAGCGTTGGAGTAGCTGGGACAGATACGCAGTATTTT. Translating it yields CSVGVAGTDTQYF.

The chain recombines TRBV9 with TRBJ2-1, with D hard to call. Germline-derived CDR1 and CDR2 are SGDLS and YYNGEE. The CDR3 is 13 amino acids. The ends were cut back, 0 bases at V and 6 bases at J, with 7 bases in the middle. This CDR3 is CASSVGQSNEQFF. The CDR3 DNA reads as TGTGCCAGCAGCGTAGGGCAGTCCAATGAGCAGTTCTTC.

This clonotype was counted ten times or more. The V and J genes are TRBV11-2 and TRBJ1-1; 11 bases match TRBD1. The CDR3 spans 17 residues. CDR1 is SGHAT, CDR2 FQNNGV, per germline. V dropped 2 bases and J dropped 3; count of bases not matched to a gene: 8. The CDR3 sequence: CASSLFWRTGGYTEAFF. The CDR3 nucleotides are TGTGCCAGCAGCTTATTCTGGAGGACAGGGGGCTACACTGAAGCTTTCTTT.

The sample holds a few counts of this clonotype. The V gene is TRBV2, the J gene TRBJ1-1; D not certain. V lost 2 bases and J lost 7, with 14 bases in between. Germline assignment: CDR1 SNHLY and CDR2 FYNNEI. CDR3 length equals 14 residues. The CDR3 protein is CASSEQRRFNEAFF. CDR3 in DNA: TGTGCCAGCAGTGAACAGCGTAGATTTAATGAAGCTTTCTTT.

In this sample, this clonotype turned up a few times. The rearrangement uses TRBV2 and TRBJ2-7; tentative D call: TRBD1 (6 bases). V dropped 6 bases and J dropped 3 bases, with 12 bases sitting between them. The CDR3 totals 13 residues. The germline gives CDR1 SNHLY, CDR2 FYNNEI. CDR3 sequence: CASRRQVRYEQYF. In DNA, the CDR3 is TGTGCCAGCAGGAGACAGGTACGCTACGAGCAGTACTTC.

This clonotype was detected ten times or more. DNA for the CDR3: TGTGCCAGCAGCTTGGGACTAGCGGGCACAGATACGCAGTATTTT. Amino acids: CASSLGLAGTDTQYF. The V gene is TRBV7-2, the J gene TRBJ2-3; TRBD2 aligns across 11 bases. The ends lost 3 bases at V and 1 base at J; junction bases unmatched: 0. This CDR3 has 15 residues. Germline V gene data show CDR1 as SGHTA and CDR2 as FQGNSA. Using reference TRBV7-2 and TRBJ2-3 for the parts outside the CDR3, the full variable domain is GAGVSQSPSNKVTEKGKDVELRCDPISGHTALYWYRQSLGQGLEFLIYFQGNSAPDKSGLPSDRFSAERTGGSVSTLTIQRTQQEDSAVYLCASSLGLAGTDTQYFGPGTRLTVL.

The V and J genes are TRBV29-1 and TRBJ1-4, with a weak D call TRBD1 (6 bases). The CDR3 is 12 residues long. Trimming left V 7 bases short and J 5 bases short, with 11 bases between. CDR1 SQVTM and CDR2 ANQGSEA come from the germline V gene. CDR3 sequence: CSAGQMNEKLFF. The CDR3 DNA reads TGCAGCGCTGGACAGATGAATGAAAAACTGTTTTTT.

This clonotype occurred many times. The genes are TRBV7-8 and TRBJ1-1; D gene unclear. The CDR3 is 14 amino acids. Per germline, CDR1 SGHVS and CDR2 FQNEAQ. V was cut by 3 bases and J by 0 bases, with 8 bases left in between. The CDR3 region is CASSFSTMNTEAFF. The CDR3 DNA reads TGTGCCAGCAGCTTTAGTACCATGAACACTGAAGCTTTCTTT. Combining the CDR3 with reference TRBV7-8 and TRBJ1-1 gives the whole variable domain GAGVSQSPRYKVAKRGQDVALRCDPISGHVSLFWYQQALGQGPEFLTYFQNEAQLDKSGLPSDRFFAERPEGSVSTLKIQRTQQEDSAVYLCASSFSTMNTEAFFGQGTRLTVV.

The chain couples TRBV7-3 to TRBJ1-1; D remains unclear. Trimming shortened V by 8 bases and J by 1 base, and 11 bases separated the two germline ends. The CDR3 is made up of 13 amino acids. Germline lookup yields CDR1 SGHTA and CDR2 FQGTGA. CDR3 sequence (DNA): TGTGCCAGCGGCCAATTTTCGAACACTGAAGCTTTCTTT. Translation gives CASGQFSNTEAFF.

Concerning this clonotype itself: One end of the junction does not line up with germline, which may come from a read error. The chain uses TRBV4-1 and TRBJ1-5; maybe TRBD1 (6 bases). The CDR3 has 14 amino acids. Germline-derived CDR1 and CDR2 are MGHRA and YSYEKL. DNA for the CDR3: TGCGCCAGCAGCCAAGAGACAGGCAATCAGCCCCAGCATTTC. Translation gives CASSQETGNQPQHF.

Only a few counts were recorded for this clonotype. The chain recombines TRBV6-2 or TRBV6-3 with TRBJ2-6; possibly TRBD1 for D (6 bases). Germline V gene sequence: CDR1 MNHEY, CDR2 SVGEGT. V lost 0 bases, J lost 0 bases, and 12 bases lay in between. CDR3 length equals 18 residues. The CDR3 DNA follows: TGTGCCAGCAGTTACTCACGCGGACAGACCTCTGGGGCCAACGTCCTGACTTTC. Amino acid sequence: CASSYSRGQTSGANVLTF.

The V gene is TRBV7-2, the J gene TRBJ2-3; D could derive from TRBD1 or TRBD2 (6 bases each). V dropped 1 base and J dropped 3 bases, with 17 bases sitting between them. Germline CDR1 is SGHTA and CDR2 is FQGNSA. The CDR3 covers 17 residues. The CDR3, as DNA: TGTGCCAGCAGCTTAGATGGACACGGGGGCGTGACAGATACGCAGTATTTT. Its protein product is CASSLDGHGGVTDTQYF.

V gene TRBV6-5 combines with J gene TRBJ2-1; D may correspond to TRBD1 or TRBD2 (5 bases each). This CDR3 is built from 15 residues. V was shortened by 6 bases and J by 5 bases, with 17 bases between the two germline ends. From germline, CDR1 is MNHEY and CDR2 SVGAGI. The CDR3 sequence: CASSLGRGPHNEQFF. The CDR3 DNA follows: TGTGCCAGCAGCCTGGGACGGGGCCCTCACAATGAGCAGTTCTTC.

This clonotype was recorded many times. The gene calls are TRBV6-2 or TRBV6-3 and TRBJ1-1; possible D gene TRBD1, 5 bases. Looked up from germline, CDR1 is MNHEY and CDR2 is SVGEGT. Trimming took off 5 bases at V and 4 bases at J, with 14 bases between the two ends. This CDR3 region has 14 residues. CDR3 amino acids: CASSTGPEGTEAFF. In DNA, the CDR3 is TGTGCCAGCAGTACAGGACCCGAGGGCACTGAAGCTTTCTTT.

V gene TRBV7-9 combines with J gene TRBJ2-4; D perhaps matches TRBD1 (5 bases). Trimming removed 1 base from V and 6 bases from J, with 10 bases in between. Germline assignment: CDR1 SEHNR and CDR2 FQNEAQ (reference sequence). The CDR3 is made up of 14 amino acids. The CDR3 is CASSLGQITNIQYF. As DNA, the CDR3 is TGTGCCAGCAGCTTAGGACAGATTACAAACATTCAGTACTTC.